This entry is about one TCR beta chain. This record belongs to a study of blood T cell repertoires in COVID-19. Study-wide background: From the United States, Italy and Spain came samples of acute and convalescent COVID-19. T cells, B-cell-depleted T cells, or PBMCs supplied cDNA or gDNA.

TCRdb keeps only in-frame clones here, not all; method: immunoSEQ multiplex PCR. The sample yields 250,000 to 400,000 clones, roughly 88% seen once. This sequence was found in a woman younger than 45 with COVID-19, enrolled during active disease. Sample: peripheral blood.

The CDR3 protein is CASSQTGGTKNIQYF. CDR3 in DNA: TGTGCCAGTAGTCAAACAGGGGGCACTAAAAACATTCAGTACTTC. The chain has TRBV19 and TRBJ2-4; TRBD1 matches at 9 bases. This CDR3 has 15 amino acids. V gave up 5 bases and J gave up 4 bases; unmatched junction bases: 6. Looked up from germline, CDR1 is LNHDA and CDR2 is SQIVND (reference sequence).